The 16 T cell receptor beta chains below come from one sample, sequenced in a study of CD4+ T cells in melanoma. The repertoire was sequenced with immunoSEQ multiplex PCR; TCRdb's copy has only in-frame clones and lacks some. The sample lists roughly 110,000 clones; about 92% were seen once. The material sequenced was peripheral blood. Receptors originate from a human donor with melanoma.

The V and J genes are TRBV27 and TRBJ1-1, with D maybe TRBD1 (5 bases). In germline, CDR1 is MNHEY, CDR2 SMNVEV (reference sequence). Trimming removed 3 bases at V and 4 bases at J, with 9 bases between. The CDR3 has 13 residues. The DNA of the CDR3 is TGTGCCAGCAGTTTTACGAGGGGCACTGAAGCTTTCTTT. This gives the protein CASSFTRGTEAFF.

The rearrangement links TRBV28 to TRBJ1-4, with D hard to call. The length of the CDR3 is 12 residues. Trimming shortened V by 2 bases and J by 7 bases, and 5 bases separated the two germline ends. In germline, CDR1 is MDHEN, CDR2 SYDVKM. The CDR3 loop reads CASSLKGEKLFF. DNA for the CDR3: TGTGCCAGCAGTTTAAAAGGTGAAAAACTGTTTTTT.

J is TRBJ2-3 and V is TRBV5-1; D remains ambiguous. V was trimmed by 4 bases and J by 2 bases, leaving 11 bases between them. The CDR3 extends over 14 amino acids. CDR1 is SGHRS, CDR2 YFSETQ, per germline. The CDR3 region is CASSPRRATDTQYF. The CDR3 DNA follows: TGCGCCAGCAGCCCCCGAAGGGCCACAGATACGCAGTATTTT.

CDR3 sequence: CASSSPRTDTQYF. DNA for the CDR3: TGTGCCAGCAGTTCACCGAGGACAGATACGCAGTATTTT. The rearrangement joins TRBV28 to TRBJ2-3; no clear D gene. Trimming stripped 4 bases from V and 3 bases from J, with 8 bases between. The germline V gene encodes CDR1 MDHEN and CDR2 SYDVKM. The CDR3 runs 13 residues.

Details on this clone: Other DNA sequences within the sample encode an identical CDR3. The J gene is TRBJ1-4, the V gene TRBV5-1; D is uncertain. This CDR3 spans 13 amino acids. V shed 0 bases and J shed 10 bases, with 10 bases lying between them. Germline assignment: CDR1 SGHRS and CDR2 YFSETQ. CDR3 bases: TGCGCCAGCAGCTTGGGGGATTTGGGAAAACTGTTTTTT. Residues: CASSLGDLGKLFF.

This clone was counted a few times. This chain connects TRBV7-9 to TRBJ2-1, with 9 bases matching TRBD1. Germline V gene lookup returns CDR1 SEHNR and CDR2 FQNEAQ (reference sequence). V dropped 4 bases and J dropped 7; count of bases not matched to a gene: 11. The CDR3 loop spans 16 amino acids. The CDR3 is CASSSNAGTGLNEQFF. CDR3 coding DNA: TGTGCCAGCAGCTCAAATGCGGGGACAGGGTTAAATGAGCAGTTCTTC.

The gene calls are TRBV5-1 and TRBJ1-5; D is possibly TRBD1 (5 bases). This CDR3 is 19 amino acids long. Trimming removed 3 bases at V and 2 bases at J, with 24 bases between. Germline CDR1 reads SGHRS; CDR2 reads YFSETQ. CDR3: CASSWGRGLKLRGNQPQHF. CDR3 in DNA: TGCGCCAGCAGCTGGGGCCGTGGACTTAAACTAAGAGGCAATCAGCCCCAGCATTTT. Filled out from reference TRBV5-1 and TRBJ1-5, the complete variable domain reads KAGVTQTPRYLIKTRGQQVTLSCSPISGHRSVSWYQQTPGQGLQFLFEYFSETQRNKGNFPGRFSGRQFSNSRSEMNVSTLELGDSALYLCASSWGRGLKLRGNQPQHFGDGTRLSIL.

The J gene is TRBJ2-3, the V gene TRBV4-3; 10 positions match TRBD2. With 1 base clipped from V and 0 bases from J, the junction kept 7 bases outside the gene matches. Germline values: CDR1 LGHNA, CDR2 YSLEER. CDR3 size: 18 residues. CDR3 DNA sequence: TGCGCCAGCAGCCAAGTCCCCCCAGCGGGGGGGAGCACAGATACGCAGTATTTT. Its protein is CASSQVPPAGGSTDTQYF.

This sequence joins TRBV18 and TRBJ2-1, with TRBD1 identical over 7 bases. Germline CDR1 and CDR2: KGHSH and LQKENI. V was pared by 4 bases and J by 9 bases, with 6 bases of the junction left unmatched. The CDR3 covers 13 residues. In DNA form, the CDR3 reads TGTGCCAGCTCACTAGACAGGGTAGGTGAGCAGTTCTTC. Its translation is CASSLDRVGEQFF. Using reference TRBV18 and TRBJ2-1 for the parts outside the CDR3, the full variable domain is NAGVMQNPRHLVRRRGQEARLRCSPMKGHSHVYWYRQLPEEGLKFMVYLQKENIIDESGMPKERFSAEFPKEGPSILRIQQVVRGDSAAYFCASSLDRVGEQFFGPGTRLTVL.

The V gene is TRBV28, the J gene TRBJ2-7; TRBD1 agrees at 7 bases. Per germline, CDR1 MDHEN and CDR2 SYDVKM. The V segment lost 6 bases and the J segment 9 bases; nucleotides outside the gene matches: 11. The CDR3 is 13 residues long. The CDR3 reads CASSRTTGFGQYF. The CDR3, as DNA: TGTGCCAGCAGCCGAACGACAGGGTTCGGGCAGTACTTC.

The genes are TRBV29-1 and TRBJ2-5; weak D call: TRBD2 (5 bases). In germline, CDR1 is SQVTM, CDR2 ANQGSEA. This CDR3 region has 13 residues. The ends were cut back, 4 bases at V and 5 bases at J, with 14 bases in the middle. Here the CDR3 reads CSVGNGVRETQYF. The CDR3 bases are TGCAGCGTTGGTAACGGGGTTCGGGAGACCCAGTACTTC.

As for this clone: A read error may produce the germline difference seen at one junction end. The gene calls are TRBV7-2 and TRBJ2-1; TRBD2 agrees at 10 bases. CDR3 size: 12 residues. Germline assignment: CDR1 SGHTA and CDR2 FQGNSA. The CDR3 DNA reads TGTGCCAGCAGCTTAGCAGTAGGACTAGCGGTCTTC. Amino acid sequence: CASSLAVGLAVF. Complete variable domain (other parts from reference TRBV7-2 and TRBJ2-1): GAGVSQSPSNKVTEKGKDVELRCDPISGHTALYWYRQSLGQGLEFLIYFQGNSAPDKSGLPSDRFSAERTGGSVSTLTIQRTQQEDSAVYLCASSLAVGLAVFGPGTRLTVL.

This clone is a singleton in its sample. The chain has TRBV27 and TRBJ2-3; D is uncertain. The germline V and J ends were trimmed by 10 bases and 1 base, with 12 bases remaining between them. Germline V gene sequence: CDR1 MNHEY, CDR2 SMNVEV (reference sequence). The CDR3 totals 13 residues. CDR3 DNA: TGTGCCACCGGAGACGTAGGCACAGATACGCAGTATTTT. It yields the protein CATGDVGTDTQYF.

This chain connects TRBV7-9 to TRBJ2-1, with a weak D call TRBD2 (5 bases). Germline V gene data show CDR1 as SEHNR and CDR2 as FQNEAQ (reference sequence). The CDR3 runs to 16 residues. V lost 5 bases and J lost 5, with 19 bases in between. The CDR3 region has the DNA TGTGCCAGCAGCGCCCTCGGAGGATTAGCCGACAATGAGCAGTTCTTC. It codes for CASSALGGLADNEQFF.

This chain connects TRBV29-1 to TRBJ2-1; TRBD2 matches at 10 bases. The trim removed 5 bases at V and 0 bases at J, leaving 10 bases unmatched. Per germline, CDR1 SQVTM and CDR2 ANQGSEA. The CDR3 is 17 residues long. The CDR3 coding sequence is TGCAGCGTTAACGAGCGGGGGGGACAGAGCTCCTACAATGAGCAGTTCTTC. It codes for CSVNERGGQSSYNEQFF.

The chain links TRBV19 to TRBJ2-2; D remains ambiguous. The length of the CDR3 is 14 residues. V lost 7 bases, J lost 1 base, and 10 bases lay in between. Germline V lookup: CDR1 LNHDA, CDR2 SQIVND (reference sequence). The CDR3 coding sequence is TGTGCCAGTAAGTCACAGAGGAACACCGGGGAGCTGTTTTTT. This translates into CASKSQRNTGELFF.